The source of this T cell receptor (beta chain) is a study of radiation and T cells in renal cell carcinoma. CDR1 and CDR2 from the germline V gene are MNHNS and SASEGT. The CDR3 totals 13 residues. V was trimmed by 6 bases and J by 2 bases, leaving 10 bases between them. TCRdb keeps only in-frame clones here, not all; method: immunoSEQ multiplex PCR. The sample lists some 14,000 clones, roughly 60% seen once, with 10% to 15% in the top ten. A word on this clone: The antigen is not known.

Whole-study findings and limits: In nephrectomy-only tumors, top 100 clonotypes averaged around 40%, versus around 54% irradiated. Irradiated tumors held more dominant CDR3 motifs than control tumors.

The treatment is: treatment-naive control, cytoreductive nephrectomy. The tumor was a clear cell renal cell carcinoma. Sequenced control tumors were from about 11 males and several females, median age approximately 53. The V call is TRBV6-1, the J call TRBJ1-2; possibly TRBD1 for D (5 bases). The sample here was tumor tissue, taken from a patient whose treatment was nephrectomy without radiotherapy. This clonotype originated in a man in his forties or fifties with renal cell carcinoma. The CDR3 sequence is CASRTTVNYGYTF. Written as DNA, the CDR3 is TGTGCCAGCAGAACGACAGTGAACTATGGCTACACCTTC.